Listed below are T cell receptor beta chains from one sample, sequenced in a study of shared T cell receptors in the human thymus. Using immunoSEQ multiplex PCR, the repertoire was profiled, and TCRdb retains in-frame clones only, with some absent. This sample carries 500,000 to 850,000 clones, approximately 87% of them seen once, and the ten largest clones take approximately 0.0097%. These records were also assigned to another study, of human thymus T cells.

Sequenced sample: thymocytes. The receptors here all came from a boy in the first two years of life with a congenital heart defect. The CDR3 runs from the conserved cysteine through the conserved F or W. The D gene is left open where the match is weak.

TRBV4-2	TRBD1	TRBJ1-3	15	CASSQAGQAGNTIYF
TRBV28	TRBD1	TRBJ2-4	11	CASSRDSLQYF
TRBV28	TRBD1	TRBJ2-7	15	CASSLFGDSSYEQYF
TRBV12-5	TRBD2	TRBJ2-1	15	CASGLGTSGHNEQFF
TRBV4-3	TRBD1	TRBJ1-6	15	CASSLTRQGSSPLHF
TRBV6-1	.	TRBJ1-1	11	CASSEAFVAFF
TRBV6-5	.	TRBJ2-2	16	CASSYSRGDNTGELFF
TRBV28	TRBD1	TRBJ1-6	16	CASRTGGSSYNSPLHF
TRBV4-3	.	TRBJ1-4	18	CASSQESTSGTRSEKLFF
TRBV11-2	.	TRBJ2-2	14	CASSFNRNTGELFF
TRBV23-1	.	TRBJ2-7	16	CASSQVGPPCSYEQYF
TRBV14	.	TRBJ1-1	16	CASSQDSRGADTEAFF
TRBV29-1	TRBD1	TRBJ2-2	17	CSVSRELDDRVSGELFF
TRBV4-2	TRBD1	TRBJ1-2	15	CASSHQTGTAYGYTF
TRBV6-5	.	TRBJ2-2	11	CASSSTGELFF
TRBV7-2	.	TRBJ1-6	16	CASSLWKGAPNSPLHF
TRBV9	.	TRBJ2-5	16	CASSVAVGRSSETQYF
TRBV28	.	TRBJ1-2	15	CASTRSDWGVNGYTF
TRBV5-1	.	TRBJ1-2	14	CASSLMGSGYGYTF
TRBV27	.	TRBJ2-4	15	CASSPDPLRESIQYF
TRBV28	.	TRBJ1-5	14	CASIGVLPNQPQHF
TRBV13	.	TRBJ2-5	13	CASSPNREETQYF
TRBV9	TRBD2	TRBJ2-1	15	CASSVSGGNYNEQFF
TRBV13	TRBD2	TRBJ2-5	14	CASSRSGRRETQYF
TRBV7-2	TRBD1	TRBJ1-1	16	CASSSVQGASNTEAFF
TRBV13	.	TRBJ2-7	14	CASSYPDKAYEQYF
TRBV2	TRBD1	TRBJ2-3	15	CASSEKTGGADTQYF
TRBV27	TRBD2	TRBJ2-3	16	CASSLRAGVFGDTQYF
TRBV7-9	.	TRBJ1-1	15	CASSPPGSGRTEAFF
TRBV19	TRBD1	TRBJ2-6	16	CASSKGDRAGANVLTF
TRBV7-9	.	TRBJ1-2	18	CASSLVCCWGQENYGYTF
TRBV15	TRBD1	TRBJ1-1	12	CATSRGPGGSFF
TRBV7-9	.	TRBJ2-5	15	CASSSKWLEEETQYF
TRBV7-9	.	TRBJ1-5	14	CASSSADTNQPQHF
TRBV2	TRBD2	TRBJ2-3	17	CASSEGLAGPRIGTQYF
TRBV10-2	TRBD1	TRBJ2-6	17	CATLTGAIISGANVLTF
TRBV7-2	.	TRBJ2-7	15	CASSLGFSSGHEQYF
TRBV7-6	TRBD2	TRBJ2-6	20	CASSLGGWTSGGSGANVLTF
TRBV27	TRBD2	TRBJ2-7	17	CASSFLRWPSGPYEQYF
TRBV14	TRBD2	TRBJ2-7	17	CASSQKNSGGPLFEQYF
TRBV27	.	TRBJ2-7	16	CASRRRGGLSSYEQYF
TRBV7-9	TRBD2	TRBJ2-1	14	CATVRLAGVGEQFF
TRBV19	TRBD1	TRBJ1-2	11	CASRDRQINTF
TRBV10-3	TRBD2	TRBJ2-1	23	CAISLPRDGSPWIASGRSNEQFF
TRBV9	.	TRBJ2-7	15	CASSVGQGFVYEQYF
TRBV19	TRBD1	TRBJ1-1	18	CASSIVSGTGGMNTEAFF
TRBV6-6	.	TRBJ1-5	16	CASSCPIRTAPQPQHF
TRBV6-5	.	TRBJ2-7	13	CASSAMDRHEQYF
TRBV9	TRBD1	TRBJ1-4	15	CASSETGNHNEKLFF
TRBV11-2	.	TRBJ2-7	19	CASSYNRARTDSFSYEQYF
TRBV5-6	TRBD2	TRBJ2-1	15	CASSKGLAGAHEQFF
TRBV11-2	.	TRBJ2-7	15	CASSLKWGDGYEQYF
TRBV5-1	TRBD2	TRBJ2-3	17	CASRGRPAGEGTDTQYF
TRBV19	.	TRBJ1-1	13	CASSIAQNTEAFF
TRBV29-1	.	TRBJ1-1	11	CSVDTNTEAFF
TRBV9	TRBD1	TRBJ1-2	16	CASSRTTGQGNYGYTF
TRBV4-1	TRBD2	TRBJ2-1	19	CASSLGTSGGLSSYNEQFF
TRBV12-5	TRBD1	TRBJ1-3	15	CASGPLRGLGNTIYF
TRBV11-2	.	TRBJ1-2	16	CASSLDNPGQNYGYTF
TRBV27	TRBD2	TRBJ2-3	18	CASSLGLAGGTSTDTQYF